The 25 T cell receptor beta chains given below trace back to one sample, sequenced in a study of monozygotic twins with inflammatory bowel disease. TCRdb reprocessed the 5' RACE reads and stores each CDR3 protein as one record, lacking DNA. The listing records about 330,000 distinct CDR3 sequences. Sequences were obtained from blood. These receptors all come from a human donor with ulcerative colitis or Crohn's disease, or a healthy co-twin of an affected twin (not recorded which).

The rearrangement uses TRBV4-1 and TRBJ2-3; TCRdb's D gene call, TRBD2, goes unchecked for lack of DNA. Germline loops: CDR1 MGHRA, CDR2 YSYEKL. This CDR3 comprises 20 residues. CDR3 loop: CASSQTRGLAGPASTDTQYF.

V and J are TRBV5-1 and TRBJ1-4. CDR1 and CDR2 from the germline V gene are SGHRS and YFSETQ. This CDR3 has 16 amino acids. CDR3 sequence reads: CASSKQKGGSNEKLFF.

CDR3 sequence: CSARDRLALGHNNEQFF. The gene calls are TRBV20-1 and TRBJ2-1. Germline assignment: CDR1 DFQATT and CDR2 SNEGSKA (reference sequence). This CDR3 has 17 amino acids.

This sequence joins TRBV5-6 and TRBJ2-3; without DNA, the TCRdb call of TRBD1 cannot be checked. Germline loops: CDR1 SGHDT, CDR2 YYEEEE. The CDR3 extends over 16 amino acids. CDR3 in amino acids: CASSLGRGPSTDTQYF.

The chain is built from TRBV20-1 and TRBJ2-1; with no DNA, the TCRdb D assignment of TRBD2 cannot be verified. There are 13 residues in the CDR3. Germline values: CDR1 DFQATT, CDR2 SNEGSKA (reference sequence). This CDR3 is CSASEREYNEQFF.

The CDR3 sequence is CASSQVTGGPTKETQYF. The chain links TRBV4-1 to TRBJ2-5; without DNA, the TCRdb call of TRBD1 cannot be checked. The germline CDR1 and CDR2 sequences are MGHRA and YSYEKL. This CDR3 is 17 amino acids long.

This rearrangement joins TRBV3-1 to TRBJ2-7; the D call from TCRdb, TRBD1, cannot be confirmed without DNA. Germline CDR1 and CDR2: LGHDT and YNNKEL (reference sequence). This CDR3 spans 11 amino acids. The CDR3 region is CASSHAGQQYF.

The genes are TRBV12-3 or TRBV12-4 and TRBJ1-5. CDR3 length equals 12 residues. The CDR3 here is CASSRAHQPQHF.

The chain links TRBV10-3 to TRBJ1-1; the D call of TRBD1 rests on TCRdb alone, since no DNA is present to check it. The CDR3 loop spans 14 amino acids. Germline V gene sequence: CDR1 ENHRY, CDR2 SYGVKD. The chain's CDR3 is CAISESPGDTEAFF.

The V call is TRBV6-5, the J call TRBJ2-5; TCRdb's assignment of TRBD2 cannot be checked, as there is no DNA. The CDR3 runs 16 residues. In germline, CDR1 is MNHEY, CDR2 SVGAGI. CDR3: CASSYSRGGFRETQYF.

This chain joins TRBV28 and TRBJ1-1; TCRdb's D call of TRBD1 is untestable without DNA. The CDR3 runs 13 residues. Germline CDR1 reads MDHEN; CDR2 reads SYDVKM. The CDR3 spells CASTPLTVSEAFF.

This chain connects TRBV12-5 to TRBJ1-5. The germline V gene encodes CDR1 LGHNT and CDR2 FRNRAP. The CDR3 is 12 amino acids. CDR3 in amino acids: CASVYSNQPQHF.

The CDR3 here is CASSDRTSHPFF. The chain uses TRBV5-1 and TRBJ2-1; TCRdb designates TRBD2, a call that cannot be tested without DNA. This CDR3 is 12 amino acids long. The germline V gene has CDR1 SGHRS and CDR2 YFSETQ.

This chain connects TRBV2 to TRBJ2-5; TCRdb proposes TRBD1, but this gene call is untestable without DNA. The CDR3 sequence is 16 residues long. In germline, CDR1 is SNHLY, CDR2 FYNNEI. This CDR3 reads CASTFTRRGPQETQYF.

The gene calls are TRBV27 and TRBJ1-6. This CDR3 region has 13 residues. CDR1 is MNHEY and CDR2 is SMNVEV in the germline V gene (reference sequence). This chain's CDR3 is CASRIHGNSPLHF.

The rearrangement joins TRBV7-8 to TRBJ2-1; TCRdb lists TRBD1, though no DNA is available to test this call. The CDR3 spans 13 residues. CDR1 is SGHVS, CDR2 FQNEAQ, per germline. The CDR3 here is CASSFGQDNEQFF. Variable domain in full (rest from reference TRBV7-8 and TRBJ2-1): GAGVSQSPRYKVAKRGQDVALRCDPISGHVSLFWYQQALGQGPEFLTYFQNEAQLDKSGLPSDRFFAERPEGSVSTLKIQRTQQEDSAVYLCASSFGQDNEQFFGPGTRLTVL.

This rearrangement joins TRBV4-1 to TRBJ2-2; TCRdb proposes TRBD1, but this gene call is untestable without DNA. This CDR3 has 16 amino acids. Looked up from germline, CDR1 is MGHRA and CDR2 is YSYEKL. The CDR3 sequence is CASSQEGGGNTGELFF.

The genes are TRBV12-3 or TRBV12-4 and TRBJ1-1; no DNA is available, so the TRBD1 call from TCRdb remains unchecked. The CDR3 loop spans 14 amino acids. CDR3 residues: CASSLETGITEAFF.

The rearrangement uses TRBV7-8 and TRBJ2-7; TCRdb reports TRBD1, a call that lacks DNA to check it against. The CDR3 has 13 residues. Germline CDR1 reads SGHVS; CDR2 reads FQNEAQ. The CDR3 sequence: CASSGGQGYEQYF.

The chain recombines TRBV18 with TRBJ1-2; TCRdb's D call, TRBD1, is unchecked because there is no DNA. CDR3 length equals 14 residues. Germline CDR1 is KGHSH and CDR2 is LQKENI. The CDR3 is CASSLTGVGDGYTF.

The chain has TRBV4-1 and TRBJ1-2; TCRdb gives TRBD1 as the D gene, but with no DNA this cannot be confirmed. Germline-derived CDR1 and CDR2 are MGHRA and YSYEKL. This CDR3 comprises 15 residues. The CDR3 protein is CASSQPGQGHGGYTF.

This chain links TRBV20-1 with TRBJ1-6. CDR3 length equals 14 residues. Germline CDR1 DFQATT, CDR2 SNEGSKA (reference sequence). CDR3: CSALAGLLNSPLHF.

The V and J genes are TRBV20-1 and TRBJ1-2; the D call of TRBD1 rests on TCRdb alone, since no DNA is present to check it. The germline gives CDR1 DFQATT, CDR2 SNEGSKA (reference sequence). The CDR3 has 13 amino acids. The CDR3 loop is CSASGQGQDGYTF.

The gene calls are TRBV4-3 and TRBJ2-3; as DNA is missing, the TRBD1 call by TCRdb cannot be tested. The CDR3 is made up of 14 amino acids. CDR1 LGHNA and CDR2 YSLEER come from the germline V gene. This CDR3 reads CASSQETGGGTQYF.

The rearrangement uses TRBV20-1 and TRBJ2-7. This CDR3 is built from 12 residues. CDR1 and CDR2 from the germline V gene are DFQATT and SNEGSKA (reference sequence). The CDR3 sequence is CSASRQDYEQYF.